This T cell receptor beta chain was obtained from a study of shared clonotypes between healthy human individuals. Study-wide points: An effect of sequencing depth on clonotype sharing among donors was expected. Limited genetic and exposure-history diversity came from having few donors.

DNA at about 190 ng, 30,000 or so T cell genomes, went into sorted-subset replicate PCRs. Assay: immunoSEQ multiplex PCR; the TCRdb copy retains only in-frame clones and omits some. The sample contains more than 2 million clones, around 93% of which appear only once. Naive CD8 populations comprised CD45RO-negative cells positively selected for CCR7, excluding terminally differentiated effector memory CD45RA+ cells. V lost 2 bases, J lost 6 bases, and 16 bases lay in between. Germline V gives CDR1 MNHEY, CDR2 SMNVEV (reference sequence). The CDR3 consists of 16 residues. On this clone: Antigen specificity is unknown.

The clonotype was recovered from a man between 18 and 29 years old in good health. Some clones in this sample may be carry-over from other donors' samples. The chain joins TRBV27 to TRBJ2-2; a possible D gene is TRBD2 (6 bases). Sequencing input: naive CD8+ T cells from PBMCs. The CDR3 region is CASSLGGTGVAGELFF. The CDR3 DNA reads TGTGCCAGCAGTTTAGGTGGGACGGGGGTTGCCGGGGAGCTGTTTTTT.